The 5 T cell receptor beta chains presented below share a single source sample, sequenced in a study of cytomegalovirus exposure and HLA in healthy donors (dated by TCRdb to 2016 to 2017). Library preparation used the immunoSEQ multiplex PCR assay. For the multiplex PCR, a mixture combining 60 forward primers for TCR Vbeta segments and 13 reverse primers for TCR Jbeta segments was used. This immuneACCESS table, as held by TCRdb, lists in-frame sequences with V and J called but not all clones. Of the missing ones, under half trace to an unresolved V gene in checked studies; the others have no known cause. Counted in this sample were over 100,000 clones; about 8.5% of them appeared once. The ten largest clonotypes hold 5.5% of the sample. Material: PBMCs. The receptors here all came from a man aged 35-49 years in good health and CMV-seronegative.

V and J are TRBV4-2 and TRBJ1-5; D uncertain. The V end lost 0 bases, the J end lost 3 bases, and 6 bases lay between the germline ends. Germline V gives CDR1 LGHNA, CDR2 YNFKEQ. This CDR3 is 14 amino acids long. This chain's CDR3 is CASSQDTVNQPQHF. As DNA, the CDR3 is TGTGCCAGCAGCCAAGATACAGTCAATCAGCCCCAGCATTTT.

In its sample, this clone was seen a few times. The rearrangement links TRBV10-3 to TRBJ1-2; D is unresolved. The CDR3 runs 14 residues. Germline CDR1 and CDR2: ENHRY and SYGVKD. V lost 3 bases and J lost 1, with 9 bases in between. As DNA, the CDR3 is TGTGCCATCAGTGATAGGCAGGATAACTATGGCTACACCTTC. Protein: CAISDRQDNYGYTF.

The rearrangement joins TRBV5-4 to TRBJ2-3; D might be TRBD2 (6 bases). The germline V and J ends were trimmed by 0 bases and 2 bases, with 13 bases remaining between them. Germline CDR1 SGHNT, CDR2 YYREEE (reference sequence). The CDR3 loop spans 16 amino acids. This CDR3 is CASSLVGTPYTDTQYF. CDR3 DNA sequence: TGTGCCAGCAGCTTGGTAGGGACTCCCTACACAGATACGCAGTATTTT.

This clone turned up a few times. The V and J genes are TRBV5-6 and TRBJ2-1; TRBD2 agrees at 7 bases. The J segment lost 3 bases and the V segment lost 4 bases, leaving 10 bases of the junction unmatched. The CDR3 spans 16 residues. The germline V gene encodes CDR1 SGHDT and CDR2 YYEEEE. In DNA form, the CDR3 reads TGTGCCAGCAGCGCGGAGCGAGCGGGGCGCTACAATGAGCAGTTCTTC. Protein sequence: CASSAERAGRYNEQFF.

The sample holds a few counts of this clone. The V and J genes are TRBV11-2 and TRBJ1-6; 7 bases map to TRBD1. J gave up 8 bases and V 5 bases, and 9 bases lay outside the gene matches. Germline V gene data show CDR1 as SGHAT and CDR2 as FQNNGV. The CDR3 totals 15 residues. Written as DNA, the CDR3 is TGTGCCAGCAGCGAGAGCACAGGGGCTTATTCACCCCTCCACTTT. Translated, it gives CASSESTGAYSPLHF. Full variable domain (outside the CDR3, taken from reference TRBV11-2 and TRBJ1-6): EAGVAQSPRYKIIEKRQSVAFWCNPISGHATLYWYQQILGQGPKLLIQFQNNGVVDDSQLPKDRFSAERLKGVDSTLKIQPAKLEDSAVYLCASSESTGAYSPLHFGNGTRLTVT.